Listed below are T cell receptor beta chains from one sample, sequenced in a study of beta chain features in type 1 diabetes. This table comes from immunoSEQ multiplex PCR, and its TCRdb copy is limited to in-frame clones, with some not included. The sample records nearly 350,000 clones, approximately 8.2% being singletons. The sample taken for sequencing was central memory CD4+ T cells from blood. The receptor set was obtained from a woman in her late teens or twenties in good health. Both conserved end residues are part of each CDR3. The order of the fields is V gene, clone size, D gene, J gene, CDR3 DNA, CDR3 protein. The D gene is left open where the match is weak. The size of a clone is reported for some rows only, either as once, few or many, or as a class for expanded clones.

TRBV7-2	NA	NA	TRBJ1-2	TGTGCCAGCAGCTTAGTAACGGCTAACTATGGCTACACCTTC	CASSLVTANYGYTF
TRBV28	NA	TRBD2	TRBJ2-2	TGTGCCAGCAGTTTATATGCTAGCGGGAGATCCACCGGGGAGCTGTTTTTT	CASSLYASGRSTGELFF
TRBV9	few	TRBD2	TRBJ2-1	TGTGCCAGCAGCGTAGGGGCTAGCGGGAGGTTCGGGGAGCAGTTCTTC	CASSVGASGRFGEQFF
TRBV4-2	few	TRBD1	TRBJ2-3	TGTGCCAGCAGCCGCACCTGGGACAGGGCGGGGGGCACAGATACGCAGTATTTT	CASSRTWDRAGGTDTQYF
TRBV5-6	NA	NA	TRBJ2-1	TGTGCCAGCAGCTTGAGGGCAGCTGAGCAGTTCTTC	CASSLRAAEQFF
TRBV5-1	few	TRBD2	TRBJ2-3	TGCGCCAGCAGCTACGATAGCGGGAGGGCAGATACGCAGTATTTT	CASSYDSGRADTQYF
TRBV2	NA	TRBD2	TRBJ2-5	TGTGCCAGCAGGCAAGCGGGAGCGGGGCAAGAGACCCAGTACTTC	CASRQAGAGQETQYF
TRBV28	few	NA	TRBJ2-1	TGTGCCAGCAGTTTTATGTCTAGCAACAATGAGCAGTTCTTC	CASSFMSSNNEQFF
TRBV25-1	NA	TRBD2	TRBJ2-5	TGTGCCAGCAGTGACGGGGGGAACCGAGAGACCCAGTACTTC	CASSDGGNRETQYF
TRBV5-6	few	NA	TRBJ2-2	TGTGCCAGCAGCTTGGGAGGGAGCAGCACCGGGGAGCTGTTTTTT	CASSLGGSSTGELFF
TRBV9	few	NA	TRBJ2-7	TGTGCCAGCAGCGTAGGGTCCGGTTCGGGAGTTGGAAGGGACTACGAGCAGTACTTC	CASSVGSGSGVGRDYEQYF
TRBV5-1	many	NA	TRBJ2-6	TGCGCCAGCAGCTTGGCTGGGGCCAACGTCCTGACTTTC	CASSLAGANVLTF
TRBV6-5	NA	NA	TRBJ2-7	TGTGCCAGCAGTTACGGTGGGACTGGAGCCTACGAGCAGTACTTC	CASSYGGTGAYEQYF
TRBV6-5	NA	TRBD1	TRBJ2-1	TGTGCCAGCAGTCCCTCTGGCCGACAGGGCAGGTTCTTC	CASSPSGRQGRFF
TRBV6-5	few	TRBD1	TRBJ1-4	TGTGCCAGCACGGGACAGCCTAATGAAAAACTGTTTTTT	CASTGQPNEKLFF
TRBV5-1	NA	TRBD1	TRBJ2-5	TGCGCCAGCAGCTCCACAGGGGGCGAGCTCACCCAGTACTTC	CASSSTGGELTQYF
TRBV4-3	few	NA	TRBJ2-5	TGCGCCAGCTCCTCCAACCTCGAAGAGACCCAGTACTTC	CASSSNLEETQYF
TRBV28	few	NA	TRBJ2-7	TGTGCCAGCAGTTCGCCCGACACGCTCGAGCAGTACTTC	CASSSPDTLEQYF
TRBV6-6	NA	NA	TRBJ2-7	TGTGCCAGCAGTACAGAAGCCTACGAGCAGTACTTC	CASSTEAYEQYF
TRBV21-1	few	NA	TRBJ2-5	TGTGCCAGCAGCAAAATTGATGGGAGCCTAGGGACCCAGTACTTC	CASSKIDGSLGTQYF
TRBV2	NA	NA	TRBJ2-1	TGTGCCAGCACCTTTAACAATGAGCAGTTCTTC	CASTFNNEQFF
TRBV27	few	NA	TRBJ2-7	TGTGCCAGCAGTTTATTGGGAGGCGAAACCTACGAGCAGTACTTC	CASSLLGGETYEQYF
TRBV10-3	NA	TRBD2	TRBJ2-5	TGTGCCATCAGGTTAGCGGGAGAATCGGAGACCCAGTACTTC	CAIRLAGESETQYF
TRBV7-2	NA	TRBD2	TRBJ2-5	TGTGCCAGCAGCTTAACTAGCGGGAGGGAGACCCAGTACTTC	CASSLTSGRETQYF
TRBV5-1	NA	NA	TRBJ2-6	TGCGCCAGCAACCCGACAGGAATGCCCGGGGCCAACGTCCTGACTTTC	CASNPTGMPGANVLTF
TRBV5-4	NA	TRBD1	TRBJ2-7	TGTGCCAGCAGCTCATTGTACAGGGGCTCCTACGAGCAGTACTTC	CASSSLYRGSYEQYF
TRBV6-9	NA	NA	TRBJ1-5	TGTGCCAGCAGTTCGCCCGGGGGGGATAGCAATCAGCCCCAGCATTTT	CASSSPGGDSNQPQHF
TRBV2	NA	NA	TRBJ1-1	TGTGCCAGCAGTGATTCAGGGTTCAAAACTGAAGCTTTCTTT	CASSDSGFKTEAFF
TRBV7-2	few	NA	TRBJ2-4	TGTGCCAGCAGCTTAAAAGGAGGGGCCAAAAACATTCAGTACTTC	CASSLKGGAKNIQYF
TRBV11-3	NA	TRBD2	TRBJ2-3	TGTGCCAGCACCCTATCGGGAGGGACAGATACGCAGTATTTT	CASTLSGGTDTQYF
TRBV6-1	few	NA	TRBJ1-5	TGTGCCAGCAGGTGGACACATAGCAATCAGCCCCAGCATTTT	CASRWTHSNQPQHF
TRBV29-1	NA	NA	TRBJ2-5	TGCAGCGTTAGGGAATCTGCTGAGACCCAGTACTTC	CSVRESAETQYF
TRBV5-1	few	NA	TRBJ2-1	TGCGCCAGCAGCTTGGACAGGCATATCCGCTACAATGAGCAGTTCTTC	CASSLDRHIRYNEQFF
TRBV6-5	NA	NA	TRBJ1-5	TGTGCCAGCAGTTACGCGGGCTCGAGCAATCAGCCCCAGCATTTT	CASSYAGSSNQPQHF
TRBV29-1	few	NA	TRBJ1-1	TGCAGCGTAAGGGGTATAAGTCCTGAAGCTTTCTTT	CSVRGISPEAFF
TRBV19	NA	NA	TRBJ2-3	TGTGCCAGTAGTATATTCGGGGAAACAGATACGCAGTATTTT	CASSIFGETDTQYF
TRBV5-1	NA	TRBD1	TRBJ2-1	TGCGCCAGCAGCCCTGCGGGGGACAGGGTGTCTGAGCAGTTCTTC	CASSPAGDRVSEQFF
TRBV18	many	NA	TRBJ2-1	TGTGCCAGCTCACCATCCACAGCATACAATGAGCAGTTCTTC	CASSPSTAYNEQFF
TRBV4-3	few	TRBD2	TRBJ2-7	TGCGCCAGCAGCCAGACGACTAGCGGGAGACGGTACGAGCAGTACTTC	CASSQTTSGRRYEQYF
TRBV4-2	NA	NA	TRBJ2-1	TGTGCCAGCAGCCAAGATTCGTTAGCGGAGCTATACAATGAGCAGTTCTTC	CASSQDSLAELYNEQFF
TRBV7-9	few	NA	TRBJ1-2	TGTGCCAGCAGCGACCCGGGGGACAAAACTAACTATGGCTACACCTTC	CASSDPGDKTNYGYTF
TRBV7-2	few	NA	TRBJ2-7	TGTGCCAGCAGCTTATCTCAGGCGGGCTCCTACGAGCAGTACTTC	CASSLSQAGSYEQYF
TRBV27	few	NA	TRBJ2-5	TGTGCCAGCAGCCCGGTCCCCGACGAAGGGGAGACCCAGTACTTC	CASSPVPDEGETQYF
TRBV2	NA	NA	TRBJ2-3	TGTGCCAGCAGCCCCAAGGGGGGGACAGATACGCAGTATTTT	CASSPKGGTDTQYF
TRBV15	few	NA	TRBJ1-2	TGTGCCACCAGCAGAGACCGGGTCGGAGGCGGCTACACCTTC	CATSRDRVGGGYTF
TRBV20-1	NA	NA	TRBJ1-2	TGCAGTGCTAGCCACACCCCGGGTTTC	CSASHTPGF
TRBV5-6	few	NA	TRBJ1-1	TGTGCCAGCAGCTTTTTAAGCCGTCCTGAAGCTTTCTTT	CASSFLSRPEAFF
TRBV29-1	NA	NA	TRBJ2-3	TGCAGCGCCTCCGCGTGGGGGGGCACAGATACGCAGTATTTT	CSASAWGGTDTQYF